Sequencing of this T cell receptor (beta chain) was carried out in a study of shared clonotypes between healthy human individuals. The repertoire was sequenced with immunoSEQ multiplex PCR; TCRdb's copy has only in-frame clones and lacks some. The profile shows 2,100,000 or so clones, approximately 96% of them singletons. This CDR3 comprises 15 residues. Germline V lookup: CDR1 SGHNT, CDR2 YYREEE (reference sequence). V trimming: 4 bases; J trimming: 5 bases; junction bases outside the gene matches: 9. The sequence was obtained from a man between 18 and 29 years old in good health. The material sequenced was naive CD4+ T cells sorted from blood. Noted subset: CD45RA+ positively selected. The rearrangement uses TRBV5-4 and TRBJ1-1, with 9 nucleotides matching TRBD1. CDR3 sequence: CASSVTGTGLTEAFF. The DNA of the CDR3 is TGTGCCAGCAGCGTCACCGGGACAGGGCTGACTGAAGCTTTCTTT.